This is a list of T cell receptor beta chains from one sample in a study of T-cell memory formation after mild COVID-19. One entry per CDR3 protein results from TCRdb running MiXCR on the 5' RACE reads. The data show 150,000 or so distinct CDR3 sequences, roughly 15% seen once. Material: PBMCs or a T cell subset sorted from them (not recorded which). These receptors were taken from an adult woman who had mild COVID-19 (a few samples of this study predate the infection). Cell type and time point are not known. Each CDR3 is given with its conserved first and last residue.

>14|TRBJ1-1|TRBV29-1
CSVRRTGGNTEAFF
>18|TRBJ1-6|TRBV5-1
CASSWITTGQGYNSPLHF
>14|TRBJ2-1|TRBV29-1
CSVEAGQTYNEQFF
>15|TRBJ2-3|TRBV12-3/TRBV12-4
CASSLEVSGTDTQYF
>16|TRBJ2-1|TRBV15
CATSTSRAPGVNEQFF
>16|TRBJ2-3|TRBV5-1
CASSPAGGLHSDTQYF
>15|TRBJ2-7|TRBV19
CASSILPGKDYEQYF
>16|TRBJ2-3|TRBV7-2
CASTQLLAGGPDTQYF
>15|TRBJ1-1|TRBV5-1
CASSPTGARNTEAFF
>16|TRBJ2-1|TRBV5-1
CASSPALAGGHNEQFF
>13|TRBJ2-7|TRBV19
CASAQGARYEQYF
>12|TRBJ1-1|TRBV30
CAWSVRGTEAFF
>16|TRBJ1-1|TRBV5-1
CASSLEQGARGTEAFF